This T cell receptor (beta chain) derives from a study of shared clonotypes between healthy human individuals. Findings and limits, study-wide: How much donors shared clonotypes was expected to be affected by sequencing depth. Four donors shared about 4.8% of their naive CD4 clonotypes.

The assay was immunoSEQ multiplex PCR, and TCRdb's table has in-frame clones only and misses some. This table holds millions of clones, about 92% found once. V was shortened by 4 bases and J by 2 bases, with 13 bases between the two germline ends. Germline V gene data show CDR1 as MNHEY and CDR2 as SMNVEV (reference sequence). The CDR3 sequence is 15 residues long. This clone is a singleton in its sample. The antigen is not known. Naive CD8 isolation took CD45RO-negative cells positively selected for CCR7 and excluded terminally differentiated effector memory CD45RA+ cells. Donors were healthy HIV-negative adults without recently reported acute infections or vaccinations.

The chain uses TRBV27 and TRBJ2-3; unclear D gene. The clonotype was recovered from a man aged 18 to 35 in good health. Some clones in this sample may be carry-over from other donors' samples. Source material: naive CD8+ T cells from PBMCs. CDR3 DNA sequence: TGTGCCAGCAGTTCCCCAATCAGTCCCACAGATACGCAGTATTTT. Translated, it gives CASSSPISPTDTQYF.